The sequence of this TCR beta chain was determined in a study of T-cell memory formation after mild COVID-19. Study-wide results and caveats: Researchers found some responding clones in pre-infection memory, a sign that cross-reactive memory joined.

This CDR3 comprises 12 residues. V lost 6 bases and J 8 bases, leaving 10 bases between the germline ends. Germline CDR1 reads MGHRA; CDR2 reads YSYEKL. On this clonotype itself: Its antigen is undetermined.

TCRdb passed the 5' RACE reads through MiXCR, listing each CDR3 protein once. This table holds about 100,000 distinct CDR3 sequences, 8.5% to 14% found once. This chain links TRBV4-1 with TRBJ1-4; D is unclear. This TCR derives from a young man who had mild COVID-19 (a few samples of this study predate the infection). Cell type and time point are not known. Sequencing used PBMCs or a T cell subset sorted from them (not recorded which). In DNA form, the CDR3 reads TGCGCCAGCAGTCCTGCAGTAGAAAAACTGTTTTTT. Translation gives CASSPAVEKLFF.